The 26 T cell receptor beta chains in this list originate from one sample, sequenced in a study of CD8 T cells in Susac syndrome. Random hexamers primed reverse transcription of about 0.45 to 1 ug RNA. TCRdb re-derived calls from the immunoSEQ multiplex PCR reads in MiXCR, one entry per CDR3 protein. This sample yields under 150,000 distinct CDR3 sequences, of which more than 75% are seen a single time; 0.24% belongs to the top ten. The sequenced sample was CD8+ T cells from PBMCs. These receptors came from a human donor with multiple sclerosis.

The chain links TRBV29-1 to TRBJ2-4, with a weak D call TRBD1 (5 bases). Germline loops: CDR1 SQVTM, CDR2 ANQGSEA. V lost 7 bases to trimming and J lost 6 bases, with 16 bases between them. The CDR3 is 13 residues long. The CDR3 coding sequence is TGCAGCGCCCTTGCAGGGATGGCAAACATTCAGTACTTC. Its translation: CSALAGMANIQYF.

The rearrangement uses TRBV6-2 or TRBV6-3 and TRBJ2-1; weak D call: TRBD1 (6 bases). Trimming cost V 7 bases and J 2 bases, with 12 bases left between them. The germline V gene encodes CDR1 MNHEY and CDR2 SVGEGT. CDR3 size: 14 residues. CDR3 sequence (DNA): TGTGCCAGCACCAGAGGACAGCCCTACAATGAGCAGTTCTTC. Protein: CASTRGQPYNEQFF.

This clonotype appeared once. The chain has TRBV19 and TRBJ1-1; no definite D call. The CDR3 loop spans 12 amino acids. Trimming took 11 bases from V and 5 from J, leaving 15 bases between them. Germline CDR1 LNHDA, CDR2 SQIVND (reference sequence). The CDR3 protein is CASQEGVTEAFF. The CDR3 nucleotides read TGTGCCTCGCAGGAAGGAGTAACTGAAGCTTTCTTT.

This clonotype was observed a single time. The chain is built from TRBV15 and TRBJ1-5, with 8 bases lining up with TRBD1. V dropped 0 bases and J dropped 4; count of bases not matched to a gene: 5. The germline gives CDR1 LNHNV, CDR2 YYDKDF (reference sequence). This CDR3 is 16 amino acids long. The CDR3 DNA reads TGTGCCACCAGCAGAGATAGGACAGGGCTGAATCAGCCCCAGCATTTT. Protein: CATSRDRTGLNQPQHF.

The rearrangement links TRBV14 to TRBJ2-7, with D unresolved. Trimming took 4 bases from V and 4 from J, leaving 14 bases between them. The CDR3 covers 14 residues. Per germline, CDR1 SGHDN and CDR2 FVKESK. In nucleotides, the CDR3 is TGTGCCAGCAGCCCGTGGAGTGGGATTTACGAGCAGTACTTC. Encoded protein: CASSPWSGIYEQYF.

The gene calls are TRBV6-5 and TRBJ1-2, with D perhaps matching TRBD1 (6 bases). Trimming stripped 2 bases from V and 1 base from J, with 11 bases between. The CDR3 contains 15 residues. Germline V gene sequence: CDR1 MNHEY, CDR2 SVGAGI. Here the CDR3 DNA reads TGTGCCAGCAGTTACGGGCAGGGGAATAACTATGGCTACACCTTC. Its protein is CASSYGQGNNYGYTF.

This chain connects TRBV9 to TRBJ2-5; TRBD2 matches at 7 bases. The germline CDR1 and CDR2 sequences are SGDLS and YYNGEE. This CDR3 is built from 16 residues. Trimming took 3 bases from V and 1 from J; bases not matched to a gene: 9. CDR3 nucleotides: TGTGCCAGCAGCGAGTGGGCGGGAGATTCCCAAGAGACCCAGTACTTC. Protein sequence: CASSEWAGDSQETQYF.

This clonotype has just one count. This chain links TRBV11-2 with TRBJ1-1; D unclear. The CDR3 loop spans 11 amino acids. Trimming pared 5 bases from V and 11 bases from J, leaving 12 bases between. Germline loops: CDR1 SGHAT, CDR2 FQNNGV. CDR3 in DNA: TGTGCCAGCAGCCTCGGGAATACGGCTTTCTTT. As protein: CASSLGNTAFF. Full variable domain (missing parts from reference TRBV11-2 and TRBJ1-1): EAGVAQSPRYKIIEKRQSVAFWCNPISGHATLYWYQQILGQGPKLLIQFQNNGVVDDSQLPKDRFSAERLKGVDSTLKIQPAKLEDSAVYLCASSLGNTAFFGQGTRLTVV.

This clonotype was recorded a few times. The chain employs TRBV5-6 and TRBJ2-7; D uncertain. Germline values: CDR1 SGHDT, CDR2 YYEEEE. V was pared by 0 bases and J by 6 bases, with 13 bases between. The length of the CDR3 is 14 residues. The CDR3 protein is CASSLGFGGREQYF. The CDR3 coding sequence is TGTGCCAGCAGCTTGGGCTTTGGCGGTCGCGAGCAGTACTTC.

The chain uses TRBV6-4 and TRBJ2-3; D is perhaps TRBD2 (6 bases). This CDR3 contains 14 residues. The V gene's germline CDR1 is MRHNA and CDR2 SNTAGT. Trimming took 3 bases from V and 0 from J, leaving 7 bases between them. The CDR3 DNA sequence: TGTGCCAGCAGTGAAAGCGGGAGCACAGATACGCAGTATTTT. This codes for CASSESGSTDTQYF.

This clonotype has more than one count but fewer than ten. The chain combines TRBV4-2 with TRBJ1-2; weak D call: TRBD1 (5 bases). V shed 4 bases and J shed 4 bases, with 16 bases lying between them. The CDR3 sequence is 15 residues long. Per the germline V gene, CDR1 is LGHNA and CDR2 is YNFKEQ. The CDR3 sequence: CASSPAVGEVYGYTF. Here the CDR3 DNA reads TGTGCCAGCAGCCCGGCGGTGGGGGAAGTCTATGGCTACACCTTC.

V is TRBV29-1 and J is TRBJ2-7, with TRBD2 as a possible D gene (5 bases). V dropped 1 base and J dropped 0 bases, with 16 bases sitting between them. CDR1 and CDR2 (germline): SQVTM, ANQGSEA. The CDR3 is 16 residues long. The CDR3 DNA follows: TGCAGCGTTGAAGTGTTAGCGACTACCTCCTCCTACGAGCAGTACTTC. This codes for CSVEVLATTSSYEQYF.

This clonotype was detected once. The V and J genes are TRBV27 and TRBJ2-2; 9 positions agree with TRBD1. Germline V gives CDR1 MNHEY, CDR2 SMNVEV (reference sequence). V was clipped by 4 bases and J by 4 bases; unmatched bases: 7. The CDR3 contains 16 residues. In DNA form, the CDR3 reads TGTGCCAGCAGTTCCGAACAGGGGGCGGGCACCGGGGAGCTGTTTTTT. It yields the protein CASSSEQGAGTGELFF.

The rearrangement links TRBV7-8 to TRBJ2-7, with 7 bases identical to TRBD2. V dropped 1 base and J dropped 7; count of bases not matched to a gene: 7. The germline V gene encodes CDR1 SGHVS and CDR2 FQNEAQ. The CDR3 is 14 residues long. CDR3 amino acids: CASSLGLSGYEQYF. As DNA, the CDR3 is TGTGCCAGCAGCTTAGGGCTTAGCGGGTATGAGCAGTACTTC.

The chain has TRBV19 and TRBJ1-1, with no clear D. Between the trimmed V and J ends, which lost 7 bases and 3 bases, there was a span of 6 bases. CDR3 size: 11 residues. Germline CDR1 reads LNHDA; CDR2 reads SQIVND (reference sequence). CDR3 in DNA: TGTGCCAGTACTGGGGACACTGAAGCTTTCTTT. Protein sequence: CASTGDTEAFF. Full variable domain (remainder filled in from reference TRBV19 and TRBJ1-1): DGGITQSPKYLFRKEGQNVTLSCEQNLNHDAMYWYRQDPGQGLRLIYYSQIVNDFQKGDIAEGYSVSREKKESFPLTVTSAQKNPTAFYLCASTGDTEAFFGQGTRLTVV.

In nucleotides, the CDR3 is TGTGCCAGCAGTGAGGGGGACTACGAGCAGTACTTC. This gives the protein CASSEGDYEQYF. The V and J genes are TRBV25-1 and TRBJ2-7; D assignment may be TRBD1 or TRBD2 (5 bases each). V was clipped by 3 bases and J by 3 bases, with 6 bases between them. This CDR3 contains 12 residues. Germline lookup yields CDR1 MGHDK and CDR2 SYGVNS.

The chain recombines TRBV6-5 with TRBJ2-7; D remains ambiguous. V was cut by 2 bases and J by 2 bases, with 4 bases left in between. The CDR3 loop spans 12 amino acids. Germline lookup yields CDR1 MNHEY and CDR2 SVGAGI. Written as DNA, the CDR3 is TGTGCCAGCAGTTACGTCCCCTACGAGCAGTACTTC. This gives the protein CASSYVPYEQYF.

This chain uses TRBV23-1 with TRBJ1-3, with D unresolved. TRBV23-1 belongs to the ORF category, with a function that is uncertain. Trimming removed 6 bases from V and 4 bases from J, with 22 bases in between. There are 17 residues in the CDR3. The CDR3 reads CASRGWERWVGGNTIYF. CDR3 nucleotides: TGCGCCAGCAGAGGCTGGGAACGTTGGGTAGGAGGAAACACCATATATTTT.

This clonotype was recorded once. The V call is TRBV30, the J call TRBJ2-7; possibly TRBD1 for D (6 bases). The germline V and J ends were trimmed by 8 bases and 0 bases, with 11 bases remaining between them. The CDR3 is made up of 12 amino acids. The V gene's germline CDR1 is GTSNPN and CDR2 SVGIG (reference sequence). CDR3 region: CAGKDSSYEQYF. Written as DNA, the CDR3 is TGTGCCGGAAAGGACAGCTCCTACGAGCAGTACTTC.

The chain links TRBV9 to TRBJ1-4, with D maybe TRBD1 (5 bases). V was shortened by 3 bases and J by 7 bases, with 16 bases between the two germline ends. Germline-derived CDR1 and CDR2 are SGDLS and YYNGEE. The CDR3 has 15 residues. The CDR3 is CASSETWGGTEKLFF. CDR3 coding DNA: TGTGCCAGCAGCGAGACTTGGGGGGGGACTGAAAAACTGTTTTTT.

This chain connects TRBV12-3 or TRBV12-4 to TRBJ2-2, with D possibly matching TRBD1 (6 bases). CDR3 size: 13 residues. Between the trimmed V and J ends, which lost 4 bases and 6 bases, there was a span of 9 bases. CDR3 sequence (DNA): TGTGCCAGCAGTTGGGACATTTCCGGGGAGCTGTTTTTT. This translates into CASSWDISGELFF.

The CDR3 sequence: CAWRTGNTGELFF. As DNA, the CDR3 is TGTGCCTGGAGGACAGGGAACACCGGGGAGCTGTTTTTT. The V and J genes are TRBV30 and TRBJ2-2; tentative D call: TRBD1 (6 bases). The CDR3 is 13 amino acids. V was cut by 3 bases and J by 1 base, with 6 bases left in between. Germline values: CDR1 GTSNPN, CDR2 SVGIG (reference sequence). The complete variable domain, with remaining parts taken from reference TRBV30 and TRBJ2-2, reads SQTIHQWPATLVQPVGSPLSLECTVEGTSNPNLYWYRQAAGRGLQLLFYSVGIGQISSEVPQNLSASRPQDRQFILSSKKLLLSDSGFYLCAWRTGNTGELFFGEGSRLTVL.

The chain is built from TRBV29-1 and TRBJ2-1; no clear D gene. The CDR3 totals 11 residues. CDR1 and CDR2 from the germline V gene are SQVTM and ANQGSEA. V was pared by 1 base and J by 8 bases, with 6 bases between. CDR3 sequence (DNA): TGCAGCGTTGAAGTACACTATGAGCAGTTCTTC. The encoded protein is CSVEVHYEQFF.

This clonotype was seen only once. The V call is TRBV5-1, the J call TRBJ1-2; no definite D call. Trimming stripped 0 bases from V and 6 bases from J, with 15 bases between. The CDR3 runs 15 residues. Germline CDR1 and CDR2: SGHRS and YFSETQ. The CDR3 DNA sequence: TGCGCCAGCAGCTTGGCCCGCATCTATGGCGATGGCTACACCTTC. Its protein product is CASSLARIYGDGYTF.

The CDR3 region is CASSPDRPTSDTIYF. CDR3 sequence (DNA): TGTGCCAGCAGTCCCGACAGGCCCACGTCGGACACCATATATTTT. The chain has TRBV6-5 and TRBJ1-3; D possibly corresponds to TRBD1 (6 bases). CDR1 is MNHEY, CDR2 SVGAGI, per germline. V was pared by 5 bases and J by 8 bases, with 19 bases between. The CDR3 loop spans 15 amino acids.

The chain has TRBV30 and TRBJ1-1, with TRBD1 identical over 7 bases. The CDR3 sequence is 11 residues long. Germline loops: CDR1 GTSNPN, CDR2 SVGIG (reference sequence). V shed 0 bases, J shed 13 bases, and the junction held 5 bases outside the gene matches. CDR3 bases: TGTGCCTGGAGTGTCGGGACAGAGGATTTCTTT. It yields the protein CAWSVGTEDFF.